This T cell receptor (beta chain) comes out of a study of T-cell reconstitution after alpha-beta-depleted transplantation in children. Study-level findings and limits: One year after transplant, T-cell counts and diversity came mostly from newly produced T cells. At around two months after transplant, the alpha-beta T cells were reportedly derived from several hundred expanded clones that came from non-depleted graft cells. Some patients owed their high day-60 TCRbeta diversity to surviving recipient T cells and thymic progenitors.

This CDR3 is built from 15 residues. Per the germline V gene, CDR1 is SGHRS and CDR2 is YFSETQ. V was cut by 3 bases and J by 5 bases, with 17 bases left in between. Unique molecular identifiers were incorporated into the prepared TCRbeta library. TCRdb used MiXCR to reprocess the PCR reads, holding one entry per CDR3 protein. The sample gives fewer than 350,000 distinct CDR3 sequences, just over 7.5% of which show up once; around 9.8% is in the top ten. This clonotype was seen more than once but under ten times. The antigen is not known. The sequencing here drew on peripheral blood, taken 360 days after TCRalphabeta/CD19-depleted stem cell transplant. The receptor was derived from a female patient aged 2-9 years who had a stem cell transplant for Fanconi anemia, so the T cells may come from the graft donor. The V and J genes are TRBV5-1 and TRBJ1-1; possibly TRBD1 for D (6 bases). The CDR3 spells CASSYRQAGGTEAFF. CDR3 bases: TGCGCCAGCAGCTACCGACAGGCCGGGGGGACTGAAGCTTTCTTT.